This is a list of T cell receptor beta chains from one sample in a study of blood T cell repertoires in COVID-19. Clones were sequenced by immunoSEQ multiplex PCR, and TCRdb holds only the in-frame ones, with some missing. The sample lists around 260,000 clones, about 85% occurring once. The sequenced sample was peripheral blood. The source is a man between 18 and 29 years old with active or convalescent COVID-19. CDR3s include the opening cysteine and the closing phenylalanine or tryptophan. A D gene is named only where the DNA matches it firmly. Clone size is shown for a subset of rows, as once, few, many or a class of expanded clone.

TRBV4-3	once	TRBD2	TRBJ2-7	CASSLNEGGWGLALYEQYF	TGCGCCAGCAGCCTCAACGAAGGGGGATGGGGACTAGCTCTTTACGAGCAGTACTTC
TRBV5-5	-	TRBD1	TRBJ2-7	CASSLGGQGTYEQYF	TGTGCCAGCAGCTTGGGTGGACAGGGTACCTACGAGCAGTACTTC
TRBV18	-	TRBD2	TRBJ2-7	CARSTTAGGGNEQYF	TGTGCCCGCTCCACAACGGCGGGGGGGGGCAACGAGCAGTACTTC
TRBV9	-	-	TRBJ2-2	CASSAVQASTGELFF	TGTGCCAGCAGCGCAGTACAAGCGAGCACCGGGGAGCTGTTTTTT
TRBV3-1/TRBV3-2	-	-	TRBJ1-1	CASSQDPALRAMDTEAFF	TGTGCCAGCAGCCAAGATCCCGCCCTGAGGGCCATGGACACTGAAGCTTTCTTT
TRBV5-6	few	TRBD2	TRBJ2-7	CASMRRGGAVSYEQYF	TGTGCCAGCATGAGGCGCGGGGGGGCGGTCTCCTACGAGCAGTACTTC
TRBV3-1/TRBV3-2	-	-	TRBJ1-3	CASSPDFSSGNTIYF	TGTGCCAGCAGTCCGGACTTCTCCTCTGGAAACACCATATATTTT
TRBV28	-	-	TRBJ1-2	CASSLGGGWGYGYTF	TGTGCCAGCAGTTTGGGGGGGGGCTGGGGCTATGGCTACACCTTC
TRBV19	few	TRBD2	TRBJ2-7	CASSPTSGRAREQYF	TGTGCCAGTAGTCCGACTAGCGGGAGGGCAAGAGAGCAGTACTTC
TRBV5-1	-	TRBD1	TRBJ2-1	CASSLTPGQGNEQFF	TGCGCCAGCAGCTTGACACCGGGACAGGGGAATGAGCAGTTCTTC
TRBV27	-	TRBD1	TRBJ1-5	CATKGQGANQPQHF	TGTGCCACCAAAGGACAGGGTGCGAATCAGCCCCAGCATTTT
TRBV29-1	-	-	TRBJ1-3	CSAQTGHSGNTIYF	TGCAGCGCACAAACAGGTCACTCTGGAAACACCATATATTTT
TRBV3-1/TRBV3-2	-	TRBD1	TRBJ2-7	CASSQQAGTGAYEQYF	TGTGCCAGCAGCCAACAAGCCGGGACAGGGGCCTACGAGCAGTACTTC
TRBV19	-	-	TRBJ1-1	CASTSPGWGQKAAFF	TGTGCCAGTACCAGCCCAGGGTGGGGACAAAAAGCAGCTTTCTTT
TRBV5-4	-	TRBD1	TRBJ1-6	CASSRTGLNSPLHF	TGTGCCAGCAGCAGGACAGGGCTAAATTCACCCCTCCACTTT
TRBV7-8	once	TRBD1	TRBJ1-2	CASSLQGVNYGYTF	TGTGCCAGCAGCTTACAGGGGGTTAACTATGGCTACACCTTC
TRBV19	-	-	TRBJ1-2	CASSIADSLYGYTF	TGTGCCAGTAGTATAGCAGACAGTCTTTATGGCTACACCTTC
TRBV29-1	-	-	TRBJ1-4	CSVLTTGDEKLFF	TGCAGCGTTTTAACGACAGGTGACGAAAAACTGTTTTTT
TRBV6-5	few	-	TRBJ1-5	CATSRGYSNQPQHF	TGTGCCACCTCGCGGGGCTATAGCAATCAGCCCCAGCATTTT
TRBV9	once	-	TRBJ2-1	CASSAPRGRSSNNEQFF	TGTGCCAGCAGCGCCCCCAGAGGGAGGTCCTCCAACAATGAGCAGTTCTTC
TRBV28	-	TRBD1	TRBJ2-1	CASIYSGQGTYNEQFF	TGTGCCAGCATTTATTCGGGACAGGGTACCTACAATGAGCAGTTCTTC
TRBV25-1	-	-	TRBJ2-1	CASSDPRRGYNEQFF	TGTGCCAGCAGTGATCCCCGGAGAGGGTACAATGAGCAGTTCTTC
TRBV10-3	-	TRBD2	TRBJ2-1	CAIRPGLAGEGNEQFF	TGTGCCATCAGGCCGGGACTAGCGGGGGAGGGCAATGAGCAGTTCTTC
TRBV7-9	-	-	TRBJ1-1	CASSPRPLAGHTEAFF	TGTGCCAGCAGCCCCCGACCCCTAGCAGGCCACACTGAAGCTTTCTTT
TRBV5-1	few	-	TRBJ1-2	CASFDPTGAYGYTF	TGCGCCAGTTTTGACCCGACAGGTGCATATGGCTACACCTTC
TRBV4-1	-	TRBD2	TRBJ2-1	CASSPTERRLAGKTTYNEQFF	TGCGCCAGCAGCCCAACTGAACGGAGACTAGCGGGAAAAACCACCTACAATGAGCAGTTCTTC
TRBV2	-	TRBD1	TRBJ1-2	CASRATGNYGYTF	TGTGCCAGCAGGGCGACAGGGAACTATGGCTACACCTTC
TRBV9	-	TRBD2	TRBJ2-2	CASSVATRGGTNTGELFF	TGTGCCAGCAGCGTAGCTACACGGGGGGGGACTAACACCGGGGAGCTGTTTTTT
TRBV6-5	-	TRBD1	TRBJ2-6	CASSYTRTGGANVLTF	TGTGCCAGCAGTTACACTAGGACAGGTGGGGCCAACGTCCTGACTTTC
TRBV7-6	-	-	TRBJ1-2	CASSLGSAGNGYTF	TGTGCCAGCAGCTTAGGTTCCGCAGGGAACGGCTACACCTTC
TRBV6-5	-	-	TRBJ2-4	CASKEAAAKNIQYF	TGTGCCAGCAAAGAGGCCGCCGCCAAAAACATTCAGTACTTC
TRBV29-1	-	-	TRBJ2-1	CSGALGVISYNEQFF	TGCAGCGGGGCCCTCGGGGTGATCTCCTACAATGAGCAGTTCTTC
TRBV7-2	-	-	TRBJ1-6	CASSWGGSPLHF	TGTGCCAGCAGCTGGGGCGGTTCACCCCTCCACTTT
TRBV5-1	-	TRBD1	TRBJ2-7	CASSVDRALYEQYF	TGCGCCAGCAGCGTAGACAGGGCCCTCTACGAGCAGTACTTC
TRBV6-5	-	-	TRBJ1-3	CASSYSEVFDTIYF	TGTGCCAGCAGTTACTCCGAGGTCTTTGACACCATATATTTT
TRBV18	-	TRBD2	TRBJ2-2	CASSPEPPAGVTTGELFF	TGTGCCAGCTCACCTGAGCCTCCAGCGGGGGTGACCACCGGGGAGCTGTTTTTT
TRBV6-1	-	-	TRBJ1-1	CASSEGGTEAFF	TGTGCCAGCAGTGAAGGCGGCACTGAAGCTTTCTTT
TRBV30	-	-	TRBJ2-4	CAWSGGLAKNIQYF	TGTGCCTGGAGTGGGGGCCTAGCCAAAAACATTCAGTACTTC
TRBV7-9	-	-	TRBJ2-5	CASSLGDKGIPETQYF	TGTGCCAGCAGCTTAGGTGACAAAGGCATTCCCGAGACCCAGTACTTC
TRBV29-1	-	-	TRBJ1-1	CSVDGGVTEAFF	TGCAGCGTTGATGGGGGGGTCACTGAAGCTTTCTTT